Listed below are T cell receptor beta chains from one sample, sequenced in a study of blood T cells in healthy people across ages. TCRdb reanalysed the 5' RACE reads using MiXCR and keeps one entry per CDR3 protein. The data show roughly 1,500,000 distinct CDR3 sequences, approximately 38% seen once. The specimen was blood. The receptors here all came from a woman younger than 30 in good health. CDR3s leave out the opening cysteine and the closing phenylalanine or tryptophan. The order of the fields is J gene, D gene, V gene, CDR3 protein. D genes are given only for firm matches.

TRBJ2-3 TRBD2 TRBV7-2 ASSLRTSGTDTQY
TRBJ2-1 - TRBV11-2 AGTLGGDYNEQF
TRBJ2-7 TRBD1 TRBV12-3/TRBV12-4 ASSLYRAATGEDEQY
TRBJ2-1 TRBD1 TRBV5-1 TSNLNSGTGGSNEQF
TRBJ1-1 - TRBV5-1 ASSLVDMNTEAF
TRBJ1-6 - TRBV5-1 ASSLSQGDNSPLH
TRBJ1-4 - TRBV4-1 ASSPNPGGANEKLF
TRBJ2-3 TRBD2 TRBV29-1 SVGKLADTQY
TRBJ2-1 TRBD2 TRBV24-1 ATSNTALAVYNEQF
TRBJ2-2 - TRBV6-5 ASSPNRVTGELF
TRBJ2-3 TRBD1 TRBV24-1 ATSDPGTGETDTQY
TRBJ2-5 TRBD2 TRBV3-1 ASSHRDLREQY
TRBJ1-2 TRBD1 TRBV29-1 SVEDLGTGGVKGAGGYT
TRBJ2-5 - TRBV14 ASSQDPGRTRTQY
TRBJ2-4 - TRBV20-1 SLMRARVRDKNIQY
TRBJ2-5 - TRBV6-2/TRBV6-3 ASSYSAGLHNEQY
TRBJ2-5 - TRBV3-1 ASSQDGGRQNQETQY